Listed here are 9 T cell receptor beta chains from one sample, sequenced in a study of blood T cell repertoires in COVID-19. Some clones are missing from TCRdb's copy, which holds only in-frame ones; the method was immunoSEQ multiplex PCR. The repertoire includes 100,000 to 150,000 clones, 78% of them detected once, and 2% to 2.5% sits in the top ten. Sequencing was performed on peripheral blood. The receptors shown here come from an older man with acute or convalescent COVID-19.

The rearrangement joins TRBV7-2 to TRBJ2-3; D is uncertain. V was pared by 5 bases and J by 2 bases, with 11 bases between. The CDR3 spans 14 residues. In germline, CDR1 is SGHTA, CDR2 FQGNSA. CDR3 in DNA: TGTGCCAGCAGCCGCCGACTTCTCACAGATACGCAGTATTTT. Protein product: CASSRRLLTDTQYF.

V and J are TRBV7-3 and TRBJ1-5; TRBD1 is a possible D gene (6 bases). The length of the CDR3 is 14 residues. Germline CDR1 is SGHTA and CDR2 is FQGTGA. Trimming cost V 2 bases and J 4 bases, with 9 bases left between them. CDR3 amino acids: CASSLGGANQPQHF. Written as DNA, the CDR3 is TGTGCCAGCAGCTTAGGGGGGGCAAATCAGCCCCAGCATTTT.

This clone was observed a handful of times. The DNA for the CDR3 is TGTGCCAGTAGTCCCCTGGACAGGGAGAACACTGAAGCTTTCTTT. Amino acids: CASSPLDRENTEAFF. The chain couples TRBV19 to TRBJ1-1, with 8 bases fitting TRBD1. Germline V CDR1 and CDR2: LNHDA, SQIVND (reference sequence). J was trimmed by 1 base and V by 5 bases; bases with no gene match: 6. This CDR3 has 15 amino acids.

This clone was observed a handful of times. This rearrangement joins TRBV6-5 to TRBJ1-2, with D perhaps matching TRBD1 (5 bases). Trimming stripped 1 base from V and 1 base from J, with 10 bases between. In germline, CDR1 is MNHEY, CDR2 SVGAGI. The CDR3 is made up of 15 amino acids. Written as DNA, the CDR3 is TGTGCCAGCAGTTACTTGGACAAACTTAACTATGGCTACACCTTC. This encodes CASSYLDKLNYGYTF.

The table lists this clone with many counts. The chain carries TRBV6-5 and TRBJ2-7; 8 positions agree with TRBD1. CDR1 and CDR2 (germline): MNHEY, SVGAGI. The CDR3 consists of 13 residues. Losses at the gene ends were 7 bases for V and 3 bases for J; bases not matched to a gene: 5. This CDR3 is CASKRTGIYEQYF. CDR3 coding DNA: TGTGCCAGCAAGCGGACAGGGATCTACGAGCAGTACTTC.

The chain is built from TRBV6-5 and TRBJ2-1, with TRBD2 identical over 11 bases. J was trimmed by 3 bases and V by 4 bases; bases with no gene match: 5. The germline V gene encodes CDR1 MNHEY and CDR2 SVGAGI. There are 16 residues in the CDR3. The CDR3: CASSLAGGGHYNEQFF. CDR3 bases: TGTGCCAGCAGTTTAGCGGGGGGGGGCCACTACAATGAGCAGTTCTTC.

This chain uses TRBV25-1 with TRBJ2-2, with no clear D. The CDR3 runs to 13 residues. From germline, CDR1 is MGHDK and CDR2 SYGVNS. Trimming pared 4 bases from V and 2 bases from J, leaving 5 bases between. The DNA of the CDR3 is TGTGCCAGCAGTGGCACAAACACCGGGGAGCTGTTTTTT. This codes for CASSGTNTGELFF.

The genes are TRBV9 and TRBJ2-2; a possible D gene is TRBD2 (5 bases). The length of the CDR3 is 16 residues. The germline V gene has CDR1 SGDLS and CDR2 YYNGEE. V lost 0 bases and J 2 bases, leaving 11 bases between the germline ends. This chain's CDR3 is CASSVETNLNTGELFF. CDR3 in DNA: TGTGCCAGCAGCGTAGAGACTAACCTCAACACCGGGGAGCTGTTTTTT.

The CDR3 bases are TGTGCCAGCAGCCCCATGAGGGGGCCCACAGATACGCAGTATTTT. It yields the protein CASSPMRGPTDTQYF. This chain uses TRBV7-8 with TRBJ2-3; 7 nucleotides match TRBD1. Trimming took 5 bases from V and 2 from J; bases not matched to a gene: 7. Looked up from germline, CDR1 is SGHVS and CDR2 is FQNEAQ. The CDR3 totals 15 residues.